Each of the 15 T cell receptor beta chains below was sequenced from the same sample in a study of T cells in Graves' hyperthyroidism and ophthalmopathy. RNA transcripts served as the template for amplifying TCR beta CDR3 regions. First-round RT-PCR targeting the TCR CDR3 was performed with the HTBI primer set. TCRdb reanalysed the multiplex PCR reads using MiXCR and keeps one entry per CDR3 protein. The repertoire includes around 250,000 distinct CDR3 sequences, roughly 14% of them detected once, and 13% sits in the top ten. Sequencing was done on a sample of blood. All receptors come from a woman aged 40 to 50 with Graves' hyperthyroidism that later progressed to Graves' ophthalmopathy.

This clonotype was detected many times. V and J are TRBV12-3 or TRBV12-4 and TRBJ2-1; TRBD2 agrees at 8 bases. V lost 3 bases and J lost 12; bases outside the gene matches: 7. The CDR3 covers 13 residues. The CDR3 DNA reads TGTGCCAGCAGTTTGGGGCGGGGGGTCCCGCAGTTCTTC. Amino acid sequence: CASSLGRGVPQFF.

This clonotype was counted many times. The rearrangement joins TRBV3-1 to TRBJ2-3; D may be TRBD1 (5 bases). Germline-derived CDR1 and CDR2 are LGHDT and YNNKEL (reference sequence). The CDR3 length is 15 residues. Deletions cut 4 bases from V and 1 base from J, with 12 bases between. The CDR3: CASSPPSTGTDTQYF. The CDR3 DNA sequence: TGTGCCAGCAGCCCTCCCTCGACAGGCACAGATACGCAGTATTTT.

The table lists this clonotype with many counts. The chain couples TRBV6-1 to TRBJ2-4; no definite D call. Germline V gene lookup returns CDR1 MNHNS and CDR2 SASEGT. The CDR3 contains 14 residues. Trimming removed 5 bases at V and 1 base at J, with 9 bases between. CDR3 protein: CASSRDTAKNIQYF. As DNA, the CDR3 is TGTGCCAGCAGTCGAGACACCGCCAAAAACATTCAGTACTTC.

The genes are TRBV27 and TRBJ2-1; the D gene is possibly TRBD1 (6 bases). This CDR3 has 12 residues. Looked up from germline, CDR1 is MNHEY and CDR2 is SMNVEV (reference sequence). V lost 4 bases to trimming and J lost 8 bases, with 9 bases between them. The DNA of the CDR3 is TGTGCCAGCAGTTGGAACAGGGATGAGCAGTTCTTC. Protein: CASSWNRDEQFF.

This clonotype was detected many times. J is TRBJ1-2 and V is TRBV14; D unresolved. The CDR3 runs to 17 residues. V lost 4 bases to trimming and J lost 4 bases, with 22 bases between them. Germline V gene lookup returns CDR1 SGHDN and CDR2 FVKESK. CDR3 sequence: CASSPHPGERESYGYTF. CDR3 DNA: TGTGCCAGCAGCCCTCACCCGGGAGAGAGGGAAAGCTATGGCTACACCTTC. The whole variable domain, remainder taken from reference TRBV14 and TRBJ1-2, is EAGVTQFPSHSVIEKGQTVTLRCDPISGHDNLYWYRRVMGKEIKFLLHFVKESKQDESGMPNNRFLAERTGGTYSTLKVQPAELEDSGVYFCASSPHPGERESYGYTFGSGTRLTVV.

Concerning this clonotype itself: A much larger clone differs by one base, so this may be a read error. The chain employs TRBV6-1 and TRBJ2-7, with D perhaps being TRBD1 or TRBD2 (5 bases each). This CDR3 region has 13 residues. CDR1 is MNHNS, CDR2 SASEGT, per germline. CDR3 amino acids: CASTGTDAYQQYF. Written as DNA, the CDR3 is TGTGCCAGCACGGGGACCGATGCCTACCAGCAGTACTTC.

The sample holds many counts of this clonotype. CDR3 loop: CASSPPPGLATRSSKNIQYF. DNA for the CDR3: TGTGCCAGCAGTCCCCCCCCGGGACTAGCCACTAGGAGCTCCAAAAACATTCAGTACTTC. The chain uses TRBV2 and TRBJ2-4, with 9 bases lining up with TRBD2. With V trimmed by 5 bases and J by 2 bases, 19 bases remained unmatched. The germline V gene encodes CDR1 SNHLY and CDR2 FYNNEI. The CDR3 extends over 20 amino acids. The full variable domain, completed using reference TRBV2 and TRBJ2-4, is EPEVTQTPSHQVTQMGQEVILRCVPISNHLYFYWYRQILGQKVEFLVSFYNNEISEKSEIFDDQFSVERPDGSNFTLKIRSTKLEDSAMYFCASSPPPGLATRSSKNIQYFGAGTRLSVL.

There are many counts of this clonotype. This chain connects TRBV28 to TRBJ1-5; perhaps TRBD1 as D (6 bases). V was cut by 4 bases and J by 2 bases, with 12 bases left in between. Germline CDR1 and CDR2: MDHEN and SYDVKM. This CDR3 is 15 amino acids long. CDR3 protein: CASSWPWTGNQPQHF. CDR3 nucleotides: TGTGCCAGCAGTTGGCCTTGGACAGGCAATCAGCCCCAGCATTTT.

This clonotype was observed many times. This chain's CDR3 is CASRAIAGEGSGELFF. The CDR3 DNA is TGTGCCAGCAGGGCCATAGCGGGAGAAGGATCCGGGGAGCTGTTTTTT. This chain joins TRBV6-1 and TRBJ2-2; TRBD2 aligns across 9 bases. Germline V gives CDR1 MNHNS, CDR2 SASEGT. After removal of 6 bases from V and 6 bases from J, the junction contained 11 bases not matched to a gene. This CDR3 is built from 16 residues.

A word on this clonotype: A much more abundant neighbour one base away suggests this may be a read error. The chain combines TRBV25-1 with TRBJ2-1, with D possibly being TRBD2 (6 bases). This CDR3 spans 15 amino acids. Per the germline V gene, CDR1 is MGHDK and CDR2 is SYGVNS. CDR3 sequence (DNA): TGTGCCAGCAGTGAAGGGGCTAGCGCTTTGAATGAGCAGATCTTC. Protein sequence: CASSEGASALNEQIF. Full variable domain (rest looked up from reference TRBV25-1 and TRBJ2-1): EADIYQTPRYLVIGTGKKITLECSQTMGHDKMYWYQQDPGMELHLIHYSYGVNSTEKGDLSSESTVSRIRTEHFPLTLESARPSHTSQYLCASSEGASALNEQIFGPGTRLTVL.

The chain uses TRBV30 and TRBJ2-1, with 10 bases fitting TRBD1. The CDR3 has 13 residues. Trimming cost V 0 bases and J 7 bases; bases outside gene matches: 0. From germline, CDR1 is GTSNPN and CDR2 SVGIG (reference sequence). The CDR3 coding sequence is TGTGCCTGGAGTGTGGACAGGGGGAATGAGCAGTTCTTC. Translating it yields CAWSVDRGNEQFF.

The gene calls are TRBV6-4 and TRBJ1-3; D is undetermined. The CDR3 covers 16 residues. Looked up from germline, CDR1 is MRHNA and CDR2 is SNTAGT. The germline V and J ends were trimmed by 6 bases and 0 bases, with 15 bases remaining between them. CDR3 loop: CASRHPEDHSGNTIYF. The CDR3 DNA reads as TGTGCCAGCAGACACCCAGAGGACCACTCTGGAAACACCATATATTTT.

This clonotype was detected ten times or more. The chain employs TRBV28 and TRBJ2-3, with 10 bases lining up with TRBD2. Germline V gives CDR1 MDHEN, CDR2 SYDVKM. With 2 bases clipped from V and 5 bases from J, the junction kept 16 bases outside the gene matches. The CDR3 contains 19 residues. In DNA, the CDR3 is TGTGCCAGCAGTTTAGGTGGGGGGCTAGCGGGAGAGTGGGGAGATACGCAGTATTTT. This encodes CASSLGGGLAGEWGDTQYF.

In this sample, this clonotype turned up many times. The CDR3 coding sequence is TGTGCCAGCAGAACCCACAGGGAAGGTTCACCCCTCCACTTT. Translation gives CASRTHREGSPLHF. The rearrangement uses TRBV27 and TRBJ1-6; D possibly corresponds to TRBD1 (6 bases). Germline V gene lookup returns CDR1 MNHEY and CDR2 SMNVEV (reference sequence). Trimming took 6 bases from V and 9 from J, leaving 15 bases between them. CDR3 length: 14 amino acids.

This clonotype has a count of ten or more. V gene TRBV6-2 or TRBV6-3 combines with J gene TRBJ2-7; 8 bases line up with TRBD1. The CDR3 contains 16 residues. Germline-derived CDR1 and CDR2 are MNHEY and SVGEGT. V lost 2 bases, J lost 3 bases, and 9 bases stayed unmatched. Here the CDR3 DNA reads TGTGCCAGCAGTTACGACGGGACAGGTCTCGGCTACGAGCAGTACTTC. Translated: CASSYDGTGLGYEQYF.